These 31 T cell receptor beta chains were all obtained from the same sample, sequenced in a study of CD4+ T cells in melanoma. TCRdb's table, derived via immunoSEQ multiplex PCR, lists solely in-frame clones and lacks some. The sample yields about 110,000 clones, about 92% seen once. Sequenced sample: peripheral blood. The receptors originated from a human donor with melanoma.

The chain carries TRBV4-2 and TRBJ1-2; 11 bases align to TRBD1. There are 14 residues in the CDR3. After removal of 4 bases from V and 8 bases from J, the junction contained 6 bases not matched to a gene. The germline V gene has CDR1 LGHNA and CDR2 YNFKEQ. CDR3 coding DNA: TGTGCCAGCAGCCCGGGACAGGGGGTTTTGGGCTACACCTTC. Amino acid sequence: CASSPGQGVLGYTF.

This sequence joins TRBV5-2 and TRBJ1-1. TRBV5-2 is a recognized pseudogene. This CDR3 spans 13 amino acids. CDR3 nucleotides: TGTGCCAGCAGCTTGAGCGCCTACACTGAAGCTTTCTTT. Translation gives CASSLSAYTEAFF.

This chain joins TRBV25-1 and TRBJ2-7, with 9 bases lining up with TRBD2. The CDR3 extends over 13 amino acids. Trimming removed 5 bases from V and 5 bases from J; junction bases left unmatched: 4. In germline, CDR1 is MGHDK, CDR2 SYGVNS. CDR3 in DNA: TGTGCCAGCAGTAAAGCGGGGGGTGACGAGCAGTACTTC. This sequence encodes CASSKAGGDEQYF.

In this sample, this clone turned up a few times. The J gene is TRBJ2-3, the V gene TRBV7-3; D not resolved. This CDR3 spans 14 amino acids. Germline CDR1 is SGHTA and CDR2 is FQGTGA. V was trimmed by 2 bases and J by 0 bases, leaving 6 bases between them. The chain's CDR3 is CASSLALSTDTQYF. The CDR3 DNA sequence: TGTGCCAGCAGCTTAGCACTTAGCACAGATACGCAGTATTTT.

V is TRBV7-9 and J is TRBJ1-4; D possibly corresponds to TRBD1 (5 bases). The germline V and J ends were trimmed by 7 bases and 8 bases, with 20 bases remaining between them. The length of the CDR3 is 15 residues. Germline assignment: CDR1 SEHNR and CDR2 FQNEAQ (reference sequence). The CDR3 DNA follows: TGTGCCAGCATTCACGCGGGGACCCAAGGGGAAAAACTGTTTTTT. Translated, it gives CASIHAGTQGEKLFF.

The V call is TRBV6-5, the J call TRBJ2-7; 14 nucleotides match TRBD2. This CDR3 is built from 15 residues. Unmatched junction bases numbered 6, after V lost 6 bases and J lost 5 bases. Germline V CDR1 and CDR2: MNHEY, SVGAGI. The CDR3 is CASSERLAGGHEQYF. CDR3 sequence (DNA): TGTGCCAGCAGCGAACGACTAGCGGGAGGGCACGAGCAGTACTTC.

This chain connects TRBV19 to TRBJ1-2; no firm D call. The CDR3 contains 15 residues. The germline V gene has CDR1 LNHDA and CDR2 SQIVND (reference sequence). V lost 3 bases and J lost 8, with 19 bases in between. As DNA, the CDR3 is TGTGCCAGTAGTATCGGACGGCAACCTTTAATGGGCTACACCTTC. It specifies CASSIGRQPLMGYTF.

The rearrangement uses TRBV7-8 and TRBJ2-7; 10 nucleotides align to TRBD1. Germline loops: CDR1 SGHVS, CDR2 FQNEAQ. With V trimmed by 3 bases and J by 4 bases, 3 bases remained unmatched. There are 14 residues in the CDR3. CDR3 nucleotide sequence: TGTGCCAGCAGCTTCCGGACAGGGGGGTACGAGCAGTACTTC. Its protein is CASSFRTGGYEQYF.

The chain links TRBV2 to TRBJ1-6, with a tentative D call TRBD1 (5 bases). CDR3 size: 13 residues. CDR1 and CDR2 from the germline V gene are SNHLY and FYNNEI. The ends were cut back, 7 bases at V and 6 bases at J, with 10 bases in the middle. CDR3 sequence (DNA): TGTGCCAGCATATCAGGGATTAATTCACCCCTCCACTTT. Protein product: CASISGINSPLHF.

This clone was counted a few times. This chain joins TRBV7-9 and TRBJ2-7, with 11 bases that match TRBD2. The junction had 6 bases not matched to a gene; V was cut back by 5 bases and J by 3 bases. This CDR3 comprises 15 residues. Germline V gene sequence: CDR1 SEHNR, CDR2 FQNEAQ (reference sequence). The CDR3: CASSATSGGRYEQYF. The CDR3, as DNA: TGTGCCAGCAGCGCTACTAGCGGGGGACGCTACGAGCAGTACTTC.

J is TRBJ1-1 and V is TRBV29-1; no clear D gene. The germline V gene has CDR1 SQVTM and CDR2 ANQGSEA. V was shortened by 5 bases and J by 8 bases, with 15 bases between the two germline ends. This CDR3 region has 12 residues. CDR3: CSVNHGSVEAFF. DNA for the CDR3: TGCAGCGTTAACCACGGGTCGGTCGAAGCTTTCTTT.

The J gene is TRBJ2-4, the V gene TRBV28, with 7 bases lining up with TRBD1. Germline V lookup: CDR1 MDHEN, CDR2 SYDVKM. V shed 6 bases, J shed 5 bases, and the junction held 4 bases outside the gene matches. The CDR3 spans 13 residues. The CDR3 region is CASRRQGENIQYF. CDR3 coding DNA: TGTGCCAGCAGGAGACAGGGTGAAAACATTCAGTACTTC.

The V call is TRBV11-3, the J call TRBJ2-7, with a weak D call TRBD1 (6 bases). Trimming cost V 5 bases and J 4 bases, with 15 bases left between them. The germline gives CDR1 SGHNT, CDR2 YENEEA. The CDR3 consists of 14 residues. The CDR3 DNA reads TGTGCCAGCAGCCCCTCCGGACAGATATACGAGCAGTACTTC. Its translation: CASSPSGQIYEQYF.

DNA for the CDR3: TGTGCCAGCAGTACCCTAAGAAGGGGGTTCACAGATACGCAGTATTTT. It encodes CASSTLRRGFTDTQYF. The chain employs TRBV27 and TRBJ2-3, with a possible D match to TRBD1 (6 bases). V was shortened by 5 bases and J by 2 bases, with 17 bases between the two germline ends. The germline V gene has CDR1 MNHEY and CDR2 SMNVEV (reference sequence). There are 16 residues in the CDR3.

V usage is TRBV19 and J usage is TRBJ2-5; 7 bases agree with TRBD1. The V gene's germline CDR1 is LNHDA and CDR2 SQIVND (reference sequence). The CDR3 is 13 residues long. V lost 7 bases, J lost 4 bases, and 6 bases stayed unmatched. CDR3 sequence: CASTSTGSETQYF. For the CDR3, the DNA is TGTGCCAGTACCTCGACAGGGTCAGAGACCCAGTACTTC.

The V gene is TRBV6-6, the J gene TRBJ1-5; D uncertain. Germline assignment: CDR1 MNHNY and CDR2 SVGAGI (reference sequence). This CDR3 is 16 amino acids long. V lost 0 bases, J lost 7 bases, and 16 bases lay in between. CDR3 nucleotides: TGTGCCAGCAGTTACTCAGCCACCGCGGAGGGACAGCCCCAGCATTTT. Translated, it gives CASSYSATAEGQPQHF.

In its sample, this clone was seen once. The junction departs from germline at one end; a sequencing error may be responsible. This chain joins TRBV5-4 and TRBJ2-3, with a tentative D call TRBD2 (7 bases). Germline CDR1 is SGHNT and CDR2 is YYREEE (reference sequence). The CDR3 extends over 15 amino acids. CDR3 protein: CASSLGGGGTDTQYF. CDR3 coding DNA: TGTGCCAGCAGTTTGGGAGGGGGTGGTACAGATACGCAGTATTTT.

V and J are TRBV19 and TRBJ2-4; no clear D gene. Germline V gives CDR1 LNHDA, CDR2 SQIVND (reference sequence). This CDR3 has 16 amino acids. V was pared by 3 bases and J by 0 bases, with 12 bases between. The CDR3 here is CASSIDGTIAKNIQYF. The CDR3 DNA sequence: TGTGCCAGTAGTATCGATGGAACTATAGCCAAAAACATTCAGTACTTC.

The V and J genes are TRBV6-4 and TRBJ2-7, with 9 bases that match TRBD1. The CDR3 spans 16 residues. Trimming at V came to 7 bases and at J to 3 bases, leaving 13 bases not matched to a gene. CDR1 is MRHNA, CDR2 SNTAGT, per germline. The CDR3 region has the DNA TGTGCCAGCATCGACAAAATCGGGACAGGGCACTACGAGCAGTACTTC. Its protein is CASIDKIGTGHYEQYF.

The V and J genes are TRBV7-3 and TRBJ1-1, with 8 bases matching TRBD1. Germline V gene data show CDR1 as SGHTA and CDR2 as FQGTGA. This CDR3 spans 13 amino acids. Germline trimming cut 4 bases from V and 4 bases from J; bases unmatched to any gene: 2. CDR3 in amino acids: CASSSTGVTEAFF. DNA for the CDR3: TGTGCCAGCAGCTCGACAGGGGTCACTGAAGCTTTCTTT.

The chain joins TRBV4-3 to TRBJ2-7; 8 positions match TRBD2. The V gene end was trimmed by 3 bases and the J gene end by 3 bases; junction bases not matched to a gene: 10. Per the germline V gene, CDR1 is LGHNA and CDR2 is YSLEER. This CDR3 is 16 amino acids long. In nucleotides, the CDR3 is TGCGCCAGCAGCCAGGGTACCGGGACTAGTATCTACGAGCAGTACTTC. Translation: CASSQGTGTSIYEQYF.

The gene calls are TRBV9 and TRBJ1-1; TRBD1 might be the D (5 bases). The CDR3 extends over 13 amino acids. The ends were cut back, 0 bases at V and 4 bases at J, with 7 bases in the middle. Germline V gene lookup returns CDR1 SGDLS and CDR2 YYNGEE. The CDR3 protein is CASSVDRGTEAFF. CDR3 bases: TGTGCCAGCAGCGTAGATAGGGGCACTGAAGCTTTCTTT.

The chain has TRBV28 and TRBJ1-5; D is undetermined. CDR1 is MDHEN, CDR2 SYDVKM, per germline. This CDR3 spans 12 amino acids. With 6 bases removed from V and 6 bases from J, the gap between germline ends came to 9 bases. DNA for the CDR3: TGTGCCAGCAGAACCGGGAGTCAGCCCCAGCATTTT. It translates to CASRTGSQPQHF. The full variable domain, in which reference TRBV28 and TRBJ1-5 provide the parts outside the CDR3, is DVKVTQSSRYLVKRTGEKVFLECVQDMDHENMFWYRQDPGLGLRLIYFSYDVKMKEKGDIPEGYSVSREKKERFSLILESASTNQTSMYLCASRTGSQPQHFGDGTRLSIL.

CDR3 DNA: TGTGCCAGCAGCCCCGGGGGAGCGAGGGGGAGGGACAATGAGCAGTTCTTC. Translated, it gives CASSPGGARGRDNEQFF. V is TRBV5-4 and J is TRBJ2-1; D is perhaps TRBD2 (7 bases). The germline gives CDR1 SGHNT, CDR2 YYREEE (reference sequence). The V gene lost 4 bases and the J gene lost 5 bases, with 22 bases spanning the gap. This CDR3 is built from 17 residues.

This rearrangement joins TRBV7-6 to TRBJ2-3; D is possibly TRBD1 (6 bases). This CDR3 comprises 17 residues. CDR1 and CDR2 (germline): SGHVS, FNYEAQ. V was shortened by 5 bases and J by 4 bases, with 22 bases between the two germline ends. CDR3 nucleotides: TGTGCCAGCAGCACCTGGGGGCAACCAAGAGAGTCAGATACGCAGTATTTT. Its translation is CASSTWGQPRESDTQYF.

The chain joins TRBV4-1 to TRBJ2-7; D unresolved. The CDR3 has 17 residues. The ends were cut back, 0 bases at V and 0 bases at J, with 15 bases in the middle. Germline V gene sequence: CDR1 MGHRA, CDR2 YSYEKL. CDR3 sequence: CASSQDQSKSFSYEQYF. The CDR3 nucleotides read TGCGCCAGCAGCCAAGATCAATCGAAATCGTTCTCCTACGAGCAGTACTTC.

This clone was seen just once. CDR3 bases: TGTGCCAGCAGTCTCCAGGGGTTTCAGCCCCAGCATTTT. Its translation is CASSLQGFQPQHF. The chain is built from TRBV27 and TRBJ1-5, with D perhaps TRBD1 (6 bases). The germline gives CDR1 MNHEY, CDR2 SMNVEV (reference sequence). Trimming left V 5 bases short and J 6 bases short, with 11 bases between. The CDR3 has 13 residues.

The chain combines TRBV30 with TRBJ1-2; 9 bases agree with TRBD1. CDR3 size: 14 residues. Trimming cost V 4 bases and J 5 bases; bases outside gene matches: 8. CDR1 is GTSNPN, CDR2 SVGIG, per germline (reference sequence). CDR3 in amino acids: CAWKIQGAGYGYTF. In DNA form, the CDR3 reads TGTGCCTGGAAAATACAGGGGGCTGGATATGGCTACACCTTC.

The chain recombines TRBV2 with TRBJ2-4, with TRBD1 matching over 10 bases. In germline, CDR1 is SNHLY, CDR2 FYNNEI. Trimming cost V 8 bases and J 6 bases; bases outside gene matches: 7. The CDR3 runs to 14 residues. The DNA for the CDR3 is TGTGCCAGCTGGGGGACAGGGGAGGTAAACATTCAGTACTTC. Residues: CASWGTGEVNIQYF.

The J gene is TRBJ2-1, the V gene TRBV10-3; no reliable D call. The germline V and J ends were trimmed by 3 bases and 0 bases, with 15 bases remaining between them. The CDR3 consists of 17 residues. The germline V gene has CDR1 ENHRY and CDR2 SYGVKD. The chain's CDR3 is CAISDPRGISSYNEQFF. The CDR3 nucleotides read TGTGCCATCAGTGACCCGAGAGGTATCAGCTCCTACAATGAGCAGTTCTTC.

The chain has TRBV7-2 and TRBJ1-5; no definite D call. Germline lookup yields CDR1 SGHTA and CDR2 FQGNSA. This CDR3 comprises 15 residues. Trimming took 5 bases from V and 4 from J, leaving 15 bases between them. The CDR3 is CASSVMAGSNQPQHF. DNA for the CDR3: TGTGCCAGCAGCGTAATGGCAGGCTCGAATCAGCCCCAGCATTTT.